This section outlines one T cell receptor beta chain sequence together with its context. What antigen it recognizes has not been identified. The record has no base qualities; no much larger clone is one base away. The germline V gene specifies SNHLY as CDR1 and FYNNEI as CDR2. V sheds 4 bases and J sheds 13 bases, leaving 8 bases between their ends. The CDR3 measures 11 amino acids from cysteine to phenylalanine. Only the CDR3 portion is preserved as DNA: 33 bases, with reading frame beginning at the first base. This sample is drawn from a study of cytomegalovirus exposure and HLA in healthy donors (dated by TCRdb to about 2017). Describing the broader study: In an earlier analysis of around 540 of the donors, 276 Gb of sequence data and 90 million to 120 million unique TCR beta sequences from roughly 190 million T cells were reported. An early release that covered fewer than 750 HLA-typed donors contained approximately 300 gigabases of sequencing data and about 84 million unique TCR sequences. Among the roughly 430 genotyped donors, more than 70% belonged to the genetic ancestry cluster associated with self-reported Caucasian donors. The aim of the study was to test whether cataloging public T cell receptors could identify signatures of past pathogen exposure. The T cell repertoires of roughly 660 subjects were profiled by immunosequencing and related to cytomegalovirus serostatus. A separate validation cohort of 90 to 150 different subjects was used in addition to the roughly 720-subject first cohort. To predict cytomegalovirus infection status, the study brought together high-throughput TCR immunosequencing, statistical association of individual TCRs with disease status, and machine learning. A later analysis re-analyzed previously published TCR beta repertoires from roughly 630 donors and added high-resolution HLA genotyping to study TCR occurrence patterns. Rather than using new phenotypic data, the later analysis identified candidate immune exposures from TCR beta sequences and from how often those sequences occurred across donors. An earlier analysis of approximately 500 of the donors applied high-throughput TCR beta sequencing to assess whether each TCR beta V gene segment acted as functional or pseudogenic. Donor age, sex, ethnicity and CMV serostatus were collected together with the repertoire data. Genome-wide SNP genotypes for about 55% of the 666 donors were used in a later genetic analysis, which treated that subset as a discovery cohort. Every discovery cohort repertoire had been produced on one sequencing platform. HLA typing included class I and class II loci at four-digit resolution. The number of donors typed differed by locus, with roughly 629-640 for A, B, C, DRB1 and DQB1, approximately 500 for DQA1, 600 to 610 for DPA1, and around 430 for DPB1. About 5 DR-DQ haplotypes were handled as single units for association and clustering, since linkage in the cohort was strong. Among around 400 genotyped donors of the cohort, an average of about 240,000 unique TCR beta nucleotide sequences was sequenced per donor, of which 15% to 20% were non-productive.

The library relied on the immunoSEQ multiplex PCR assay. A mixture of 60 forward primers for TCR Vbeta segments and 13 reverse primers for TCR Jbeta segments was used in the multiplex PCR. A multiplex PCR assay on genomic DNA amplified the CDR3 region of rearranged TCR beta genes. The amplified TCR beta libraries were sequenced on the Illumina HiSeq System as 87-base-pair reads. In the paper's pipeline: Across the roughly 700 repertoires, a later analysis counted approximately 83 million unique TCR beta chains, 9.5 million to 13 million of which were shared by at least two donors. A nearest-neighbor algorithm error-corrected the raw reads and collapsed the reads into unique sequences, merging closely related sequences to remove PCR and sequencing errors. V, D and J gene segments were assigned by aligning CDR3 sequences to IMGT reference sequences. For a sequence to be retained, a match of at least six nucleotides was required to both a V gene segment and a J gene segment. A rearrangement counted as productive if the CDR3 had no stop codons and remained in frame with V and J, and every other rearrangement counted as non-productive. CDR3 was defined by IMGT convention, running from the second conserved V-encoded cysteine to the conserved J-encoded phenylalanine. In an earlier analysis of more than 550 of the donors, sequences lacking an unambiguous match to a single V gene segment were excluded. An earlier analysis of 500 to 700 of the donors classified V segments as functional when productive rearrangements were above 56.7% and as segregating when the standard deviation between donors was above 5%. To diagnose cytomegalovirus status from the catalog of TCR beta chain sequences, a statistical classification framework was built. In a later analysis, V and J genes were assigned by comparing TCR nucleotide sequences against IMGT/GENE-DB human TR gene sequences. A later analysis assigned CDR3 sequences and most-parsimonious VDJ recombination scenarios with the TCRdist pipeline. A later analysis defined each TCR beta chain by its CDR3 amino acid sequence plus V-gene family, and excluded reads lacking a unique V-gene family. To address suspected cross-contamination and a sequencing artifact, a later analysis removed some 620 highly shared, low-generation-probability nucleotide sequences. In a later analysis, a clonal expansion index was calculated for each public chain from normalized within-repertoire ranks of inferred template counts. A later analysis computed generation probabilities with a VDJ recombination model fitted to out-of-frame rearrangements, and checked the results against IGoR. Hypergeometric tests were used in a later analysis to score TCR-TCR, TCR-HLA and TCR-CMV co-occurrence, with a repertoire-size bias correction applied to the TCR pairs. A later analysis estimated false discovery rates by permuting HLA or CMV assignments 20 times. In a later analysis, co-occurring TCRs were grouped using DBSCAN, and TCRdist sequence similarity was added for clustering within HLA-allele-positive subsets. Repertoires with fewer than 30,000 or more than 120,000 public chains, plus five repertoires with anomalous nucleotide sharing, were excluded from co-occurrence clustering. TCRdb obtained this table from immuneACCESS and retained in-frame rearrangements with V and J assigned. These tables miss some clones; where compared with another copy, unresolved V genes account for less than half of the shortfall, and the remainder is unexplained. That table is the source of V, J and clone size, and D and trimming were worked out from the DNA. This sample gives about 150,000 clones in total; around four fifths of them show up just once. Together, the top ten hold about 13% of the sample.

In total, 500 to 700 healthy bone marrow donors made up the cohort. At the time of sampling, all cohort members were nominally healthy, though unrecorded immune exposures were likely present. The donor was CMV seropositive and was included in the group of 250 to 300 seropositive cohort members. A peripheral blood sample was collected from each donor, and TCR beta sequencing was performed on peripheral blood mononuclear cells. The Qiagen DNeasy Blood Extraction Kit was used to extract genomic DNA from the blood cell samples. Study-wide findings and limitations: Because counts were too low, 15 or so rarely observed V segments, including chromosome 9 orphons, were excluded from the earlier analysis of several hundred of the donors. The cohort was sequenced for TCR beta chains only, and without alpha or paired-chain data the features that could be detected were limited. Across donors, most TCR sequences were observed very rarely, whereas some public TCRs were present in many individuals. Because some donors lacked HLA typing at each locus, the association tests relied only on the typed subset. According to a later analysis, TCR association rates differed among HLA loci, with DRB1 alleles showing the most associated TCRs and HLA-C alleles showing the fewest. In a later genetic analysis, fewer N-insertions in productive TCRs were reported among donors in an Asian-associated ancestry cluster than the approximately 710-donor mean. In both the original and validation cohorts, the classifier was reported to diagnose cytomegalovirus status with high specificity and sensitivity. The authors suggested that the approach could potentially be generalized to other disease states and immunological phenotypes. In a later genetic analysis, a missense DCLRE1C variant was associated with V-gene and J-gene trimming of TCR beta chains, and the association was replicated in an independent cohort. Strong co-occurrence of HLA alleles, especially DR and DQ, made assigning TCR associations to individual alleles difficult. Correlated functional status among segregating V segments might be attributable to linkage disequilibrium, but an unknown experimental factor could not be ruled out. Specific HLA alleles were associated with roughly 17,000 TCR beta sequences at a false discovery rate of 0.05 in a later analysis. Broadly in line with IMGT annotations, most TCR beta V segments showed up in productive rearrangements about 90% or about 30% of the time in an earlier analysis of several hundred of the donors. Most CMV-associated TCR beta chains appeared to be HLA-restricted in a later analysis, and the HLA associations seemed to be driven largely by CMV exposure. A further reported finding was that TCR beta sequences accurately predicted the HLA-A and HLA-B alleles for most subjects in the first cohort. Some IMGT-functional V segments, including TRBV6-2 and TRBV6-3, could not be distinguished by the 87-base-pair reads and were therefore excluded. Compared with equally common non-associated chains, HLA-associated TCR beta chains in a later analysis were more clonally expanded and had lower generation probabilities. Immune exposure information for the cohort was limited to CMV serostatus. A few of the identified cytomegalovirus-associated TCR beta chains were confirmed in vitro to be specific for cytomegalovirus antigens. According to a later analysis, parvovirus B19, influenza, CMV and Epstein-Barr virus appeared linked to several top co-occurrence clusters. The presence/absence analyses assumed that sequencing depth was roughly uniform across donors, and that assumption may not be true. A group of highly shared sequence variants was considered likely to be a technical artifact of the sequencing pipeline. The study gave a list of 150 to 200 TCR beta chains associated with cytomegalovirus.

This clonotype was sampled from a woman between 50 and 59 years old in good health and CMV-seropositive. The chain was built from TRBV2 and TRBJ1-6; the D gene cannot be named for sure. The sequenced sample was PBMCs. The CDR3 reads as follows: CASSVLEPLHF. The DNA is as follows: TGTGCCAGCAGTGTCCTTGAGCCCCTCCACTTT.